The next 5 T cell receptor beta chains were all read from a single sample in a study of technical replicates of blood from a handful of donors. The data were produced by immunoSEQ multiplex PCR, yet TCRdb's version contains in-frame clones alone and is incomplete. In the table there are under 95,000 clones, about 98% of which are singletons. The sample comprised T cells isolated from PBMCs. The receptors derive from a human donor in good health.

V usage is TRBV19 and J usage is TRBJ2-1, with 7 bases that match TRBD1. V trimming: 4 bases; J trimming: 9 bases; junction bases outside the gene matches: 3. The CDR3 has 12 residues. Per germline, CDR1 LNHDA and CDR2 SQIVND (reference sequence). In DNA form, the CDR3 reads TGTGCCAGTAGTACTCCAGGGGGTGAGCAGTTCTTC. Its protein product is CASSTPGGEQFF.

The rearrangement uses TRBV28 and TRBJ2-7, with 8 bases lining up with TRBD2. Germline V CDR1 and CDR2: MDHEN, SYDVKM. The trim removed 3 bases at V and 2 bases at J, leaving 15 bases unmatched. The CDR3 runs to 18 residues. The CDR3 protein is CASSFGWWASGSTYEQYF. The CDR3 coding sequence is TGTGCCAGCAGTTTCGGTTGGTGGGCTAGCGGGTCAACCTACGAGCAGTACTTC.

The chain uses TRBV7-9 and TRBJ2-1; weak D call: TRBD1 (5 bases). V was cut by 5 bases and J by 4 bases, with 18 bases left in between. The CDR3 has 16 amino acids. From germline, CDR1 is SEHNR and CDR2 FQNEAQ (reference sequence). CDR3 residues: CASSRILDKLYNEQFF. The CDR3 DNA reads TGTGCCAGCAGCCGGATCTTGGACAAGCTTTACAATGAGCAGTTCTTC.

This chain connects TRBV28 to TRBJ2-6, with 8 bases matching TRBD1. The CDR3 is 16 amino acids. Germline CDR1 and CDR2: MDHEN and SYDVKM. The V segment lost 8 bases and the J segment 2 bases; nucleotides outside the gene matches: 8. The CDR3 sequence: CASRAGGGPGANVLTF. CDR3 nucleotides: TGTGCCAGCCGGGCAGGGGGCGGCCCTGGGGCCAACGTCCTGACTTTC.

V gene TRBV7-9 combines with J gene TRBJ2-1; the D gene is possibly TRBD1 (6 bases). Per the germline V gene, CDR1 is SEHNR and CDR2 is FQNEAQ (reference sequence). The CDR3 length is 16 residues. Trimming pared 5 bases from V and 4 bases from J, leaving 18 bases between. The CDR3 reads CASSQIRVGGYNEQFF. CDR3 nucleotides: TGTGCCAGCAGCCAGATCCGGGTAGGGGGTTACAATGAGCAGTTCTTC.